This passage covers 8 T cell receptor beta chains from one sample sequenced in a study of T cell responses to AZD1222 COVID-19 vaccine. The data were produced by immunoSEQ multiplex PCR, yet TCRdb's version contains in-frame clones alone and is incomplete. The sample has roughly 140,000 clones, under 95% seen once. The material sequenced was peripheral blood, taken on day 0 of MenACWY control vaccination. These receptors were obtained from an adult in good health.

This clone was seen just once. The chain uses TRBV7-8 and TRBJ2-2, with D perhaps matching TRBD2 (5 bases). Germline values: CDR1 SGHVS, CDR2 FQNEAQ. With 5 bases removed from V and 5 bases from J, the gap between germline ends came to 12 bases. The CDR3 length is 14 residues. For the CDR3, the DNA is TGTGCCAGCAGCAAAACGAGGGTAACCGGGGAGCTGTTTTTT. Its protein product is CASSKTRVTGELFF.

The table lists this clone with a count of one. This rearrangement joins TRBV18 to TRBJ1-3; weak D call: TRBD1 (5 bases). Germline CDR1 KGHSH, CDR2 LQKENI. V was clipped by 3 bases and J by 0 bases, with 9 bases between them. The CDR3 is made up of 15 amino acids. The CDR3 loop is CASSPGTISGNTIYF. CDR3 sequence (DNA): TGTGCCAGCTCACCCGGGACTATCTCTGGAAACACCATATATTTT.

The chain employs TRBV28 and TRBJ1-4; 7 bases agree with TRBD1. The V segment lost 10 bases and the J segment 3 bases; nucleotides outside the gene matches: 11. This CDR3 is 15 amino acids long. The V gene's germline CDR1 is MDHEN and CDR2 SYDVKM. CDR3 DNA: TGTGCCATCCAACCGGGCGGGACAGCTAATGAAAAACTGTTTTTT. It codes for CAIQPGGTANEKLFF.

The chain is built from TRBV19 and TRBJ1-1; 8 bases match TRBD1. V trimming: 5 bases; J trimming: 5 bases; junction bases outside the gene matches: 16. The CDR3 spans 17 residues. CDR1 and CDR2 (germline): LNHDA, SQIVND (reference sequence). The CDR3 sequence is CASSSSALGQGVTEAFF. The CDR3 coding sequence is TGTGCCAGTAGTTCCTCCGCACTCGGACAGGGTGTGACTGAAGCTTTCTTT.

This chain uses TRBV4-1 with TRBJ1-6, with 9 bases that match TRBD1. V lost 6 bases, J lost 5 bases, and 5 bases stayed unmatched. Germline assignment: CDR1 MGHRA and CDR2 YSYEKL. The CDR3 is made up of 15 amino acids. CDR3: CASRNRQGDNSPLHF. In DNA, the CDR3 is TGCGCCAGCAGGAACCGACAGGGGGATAATTCACCCCTCCACTTT.

Details on this clone: The junction differs from germline at one of its ends, possibly a read error. The CDR3 region is CASSLSGGPTDTQYF. CDR3 bases: TGTGCTAGCAGCTTAAGCGGGGGCCCCACAGATACGCAGTATTTT. The chain couples TRBV7-7 to TRBJ2-3, with 8 bases lining up with TRBD2. There are 15 residues in the CDR3. Germline CDR1 reads SSHAT; CDR2 reads FNYEAQ (reference sequence).

This chain connects TRBV23-1 to TRBJ2-5; 14 bases agree with TRBD2. TRBV23-1 is designated an ORF whose function remains uncertain. The ends lost 2 bases at V and 2 bases at J; junction bases unmatched: 4. This CDR3 contains 17 residues. The CDR3 coding sequence is TGCGCCAGCAGTCAAACCGGGACTAGCGGGAGTCAAGAGACCCAGTACTTC. Protein: CASSQTGTSGSQETQYF.

This clone was seen more than once but under ten times. The V and J genes are TRBV5-1 and TRBJ1-3; 9 bases map to TRBD1. V shed 0 bases and J 6 bases; nucleotides not matched to a gene: 4. The CDR3 is 15 residues long. The germline V gene has CDR1 SGHRS and CDR2 YFSETQ. Here the CDR3 reads CASSLAGQGVNTIYF. CDR3 bases: TGCGCCAGCAGCTTGGCGGGACAGGGAGTAAACACCATATATTTT.